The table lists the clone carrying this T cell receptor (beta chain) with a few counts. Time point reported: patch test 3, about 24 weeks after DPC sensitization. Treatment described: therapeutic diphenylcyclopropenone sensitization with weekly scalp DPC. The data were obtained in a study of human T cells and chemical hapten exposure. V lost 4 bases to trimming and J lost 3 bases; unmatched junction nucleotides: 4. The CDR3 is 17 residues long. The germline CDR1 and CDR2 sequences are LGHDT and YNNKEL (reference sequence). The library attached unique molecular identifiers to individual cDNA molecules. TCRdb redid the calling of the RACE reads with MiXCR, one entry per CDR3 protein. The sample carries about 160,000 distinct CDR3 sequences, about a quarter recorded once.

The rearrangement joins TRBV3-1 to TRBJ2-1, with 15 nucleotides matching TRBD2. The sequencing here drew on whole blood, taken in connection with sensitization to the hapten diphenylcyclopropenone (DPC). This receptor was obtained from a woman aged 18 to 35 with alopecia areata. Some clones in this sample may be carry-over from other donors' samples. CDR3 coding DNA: TGTGCCAGCAGCCTCGGACTAGCGGGAGGGGTCTACAATGAGCAGTTCTTC. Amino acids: CASSLGLAGGVYNEQFF.